The entry below describes one T cell receptor (beta chain). The data originate from a study of immune characterization of retroperitoneal liposarcoma. There are 16 residues in the CDR3. The V and J ends lost 1 base and 6 bases respectively, with 16 bases between them. Per germline, CDR1 SGHTA and CDR2 FQGNSA. MiXCR, applied by TCRdb to the PCR reads, yields one record per CDR3 protein. This sample has some 10,000 distinct CDR3 sequences, with about a quarter found just once. Sequencing was done on a sample of tumor tissue. The chain links TRBV7-2 to TRBJ1-5; D not certain. The clonotype comes from a male donor with retroperitoneal liposarcoma. CDR3 coding DNA: TGTGCCAGCAGCTTAGAAACTGCCCTCAGTTTTCAGCCCCAGCATTTT. This codes for CASSLETALSFQPQHF. Full variable domain (remainder filled in from reference TRBV7-2 and TRBJ1-5): GAGVSQSPSNKVTEKGKDVELRCDPISGHTALYWYRQSLGQGLEFLIYFQGNSAPDKSGLPSDRFSAERTGGSVSTLTIQRTQQEDSAVYLCASSLETALSFQPQHFGDGTRLSIL.